The present T cell receptor (beta chain) was sequenced within a study of blood T cell repertoires in COVID-19. Overall study: Specimens from acute and convalescent COVID-19 originated in the United States, Italy and Spain.

Assay used: immunoSEQ multiplex PCR; TCRdb lists only in-frame clones, some missing. The profile shows under 60,000 clones, 84% of them singletons. The TCR was taken from a man aged 55 to 70 with acute or convalescent COVID-19. The sample comprised peripheral blood.

CDR3 region: CARLKDRPGNTIYF. The CDR3 region has the DNA TGTGCCAGGTTAAAAGACAGGCCTGGAAACACCATATATTTT. The chain recombines TRBV21-1 with TRBJ1-3; the DNA was not compared with TRBD1, the D call given in the table. TRBV21-1 is a pseudogene locus. CDR3 size: 14 residues.